This T cell receptor (beta chain) was obtained from a study of blood T cell repertoires in COVID-19. Study overall: Some COVID-19 samples were acute and others convalescent; all came from the United States, Italy and Spain. T cells, B-cell-depleted T cells, or PBMCs provided the cDNA or gDNA that served as material.

Those enrolled in Seattle joined during active infection and were followed longitudinally afterward. In the authors' workflow: Quantification of nucleated cells was approximated via reference gene primer amplification. The data were produced by immunoSEQ multiplex PCR, yet TCRdb's version contains in-frame clones alone and is incomplete. V and J calls and clone size are those listed in that table; D and trimming were worked out from the DNA. Of under 200,000 clones listed, around 90% are singletons. This TCR derives from a man in his sixties with COVID-19, enrolled during active disease. Specimen: peripheral blood.

In nucleotides, the CDR3 is TGTGCCAGCAGGGCCCGGGACAACTCTGGAAACACCATATATTTT. Encoded protein: CASRARDNSGNTIYF. V and J are TRBV6-5 and TRBJ1-3, with D possibly TRBD1 on 6 matching bases. The CDR3 sequence is 15 residues long. Germline V lookup: CDR1 MNHEY, CDR2 SVGAGI. V was pared by 6 bases and J by 0 bases, with 12 bases between.